Included here is one TCR beta chain sequence, with context. Its specific antigen is unknown. Per-base quality was not reported, and no clone a single base away is much larger than it. Separate from the approximately 700-subject first cohort, the validation cohort of over 90 subjects was the group to which the donors belonged. The library was obtained by the immunoSEQ multiplex PCR assay. The paper's processing steps were these. A statistical classification framework was developed to diagnose cytomegalovirus status using the catalog of TCR beta chain sequences. TCRdb carries this immuneACCESS record with in-frame sequences only. Its versions omit some clonotypes, under half of them owing to an unresolved V gene in the studies checked, with the rest unexplained. V and J calls and clone size are as listed in that table; D and trimming were resolved from the DNA. The sample has about 70,000 clones on record, around 94% of them singletons. The ten largest clones represent roughly 1.6% of the sample.

This entry is derived from a study of cytomegalovirus exposure and HLA in healthy donors (dated by TCRdb to between 2016 and 2019). Study-level background: According to a later analysis, one platform produced both the roughly 130 validation repertoires and the approximately 600 repertoires of the first cohort. In addition to the first cohort of several hundred subjects, a separate validation cohort of about 120 different subjects was used. The aim of the study was to test whether cataloging public T cell receptors could identify signatures of past pathogen exposure. To predict cytomegalovirus infection status, the study brought together high-throughput TCR immunosequencing, statistical association of individual TCRs with disease status, and machine learning. What the study reported, not specific to this receptor: A later analysis found that TCRs clustered in the first cohort also tended to co-occur in the 100 to 150 validation repertoires, with 90% to 95% of cluster scores above 0. A few of the identified cytomegalovirus-associated TCR beta chains were confirmed in vitro to be specific for cytomegalovirus antigens. A total of 150 to 200 TCR beta chains were listed by the study as associated with cytomegalovirus. According to the authors, the approach could potentially be generalized to other disease states and immunological phenotypes. Most TCR sequences were observed very rarely across donors, whereas some public TCRs were present in many individuals. A later analysis lacked HLA typing for the validation cohort, so it scored co-occurrence in that cohort across all 110 or so repertoires. The classifier was reported to diagnose cytomegalovirus status with high specificity and sensitivity in both the original and validation cohorts.

V is pruned by 1 base and J by 4 bases, leaving 8 bases of the junction without a gene match. Taken from the germline V gene (reference sequence), the CDR1 and CDR2 loops are SEHNR and FQNEAQ. There are 16 amino acids in the CDR3, from cysteine to phenylalanine inclusive. CDR3 DNA is the only sequence kept; it has 48 bases, read in frame from the first base. Sequencing used PBMCs. This receptor was obtained from a man between 18 and 35 years old in good health and CMV-seropositive. Rearrangement joined TRBV7-9 to TRBJ2-5; TRBD2 aligns with 8 central bases. The DNA sequence is TGTGCCAGCAGCTTAGGTAATCAGCGGGAGAGAGAGACCCAGTACTTC. Translated, this is CASSLGNQRERETQYF.